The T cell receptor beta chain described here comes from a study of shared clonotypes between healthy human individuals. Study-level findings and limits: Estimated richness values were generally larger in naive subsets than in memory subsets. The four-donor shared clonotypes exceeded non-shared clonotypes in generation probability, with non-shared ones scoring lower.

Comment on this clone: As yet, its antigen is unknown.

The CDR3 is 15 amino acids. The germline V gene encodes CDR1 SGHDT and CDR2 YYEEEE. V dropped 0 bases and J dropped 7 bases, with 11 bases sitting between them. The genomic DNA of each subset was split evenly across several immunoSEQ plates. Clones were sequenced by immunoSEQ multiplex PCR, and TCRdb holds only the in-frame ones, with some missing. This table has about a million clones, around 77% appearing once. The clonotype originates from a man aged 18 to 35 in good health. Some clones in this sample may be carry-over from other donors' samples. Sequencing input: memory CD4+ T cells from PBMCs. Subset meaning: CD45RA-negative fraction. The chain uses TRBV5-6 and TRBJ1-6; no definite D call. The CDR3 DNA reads TGTGCCAGCAGCTTGGGCGGGCTGATCAATTCACCCCTCCACTTT. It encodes CASSLGGLINSPLHF.